One and the same sample provided the 17 T cell receptor beta chains below, sequenced in a study of beta chain features in type 1 diabetes. Study-wide results and caveats: Researchers report that Type 1 diabetes patients had moderately but significantly shorter TCRB CDR3s across all four CD4+ subsets.

Of the isolated RNA, all was reverse transcribed, and so the sequenced material was expressed TCRB transcripts. Using immunoSEQ multiplex PCR, the repertoire was profiled, and TCRdb retains in-frame clones only, with some absent. The sample shows over 600,000 clones, 9.5% to 15% of them seen only once. No antigen has been identified for these receptors. Sequencing input: naive CD4+ T cells from blood. The receptor set was obtained from a man between 25 and 39 years old with type 1 diabetes.

This clone was recorded a few times. The junction and the germline gene differ at one end; a read error may be behind it. The chain recombines TRBV6-5 with TRBJ1-3, with D perhaps TRBD1 (5 bases). CDR1 and CDR2 from the germline V gene are MNHEY and SVGAGI. The CDR3 extends over 12 amino acids. This chain's CDR3 is CAISEGTNTIYF. The CDR3 DNA sequence: TGTGCCATCAGTGAGGGGACGAACACCATATATTTT.

In DNA, the CDR3 is TGCAGCGTTGAAAACGTCCTAATGGCTGAAGCTTTCTTT. It encodes CSVENVLMAEAFF. This chain links TRBV29-1 with TRBJ1-1; D is unresolved. The CDR3 spans 13 residues. The germline V gene encodes CDR1 SQVTM and CDR2 ANQGSEA. Trimming took off 2 bases at V and 6 bases at J, with 13 bases between the two ends.

The chain recombines TRBV25-1 with TRBJ1-3, with D hard to call. The CDR3 consists of 14 residues. Trimming cost V 3 bases and J 1 base, with 7 bases left between them. CDR1 and CDR2 (germline): MGHDK, SYGVNS. The CDR3 region is CASSDSGSGNTIYF. The CDR3 nucleotides are TGTGCCAGCAGTGATTCCGGGTCTGGAAACACCATATATTTT.

The V call is TRBV5-6, the J call TRBJ1-3; 8 positions agree with TRBD1. J was trimmed by 2 bases and V by 3 bases; bases with no gene match: 1. The CDR3 has 14 amino acids. Per germline, CDR1 SGHDT and CDR2 YYEEEE. The CDR3 reads CASSSTGAGNTIYF. CDR3 nucleotide sequence: TGTGCCAGCAGCTCGACAGGGGCTGGAAACACCATATATTTT. The full variable domain, with the rest looked up from reference TRBV5-6 and TRBJ1-3, is DAGVTQSPTHLIKTRGQQVTLRCSPKSGHDTVSWYQQALGQGPQFIFQYYEEEERQRGNFPDRFSGHQFPNYSSELNVNALLLGDSALYLCASSSTGAGNTIYFGEGSWLTVV.

In this sample, this clone turned up a few times. Other DNA sequences within the sample encode an identical CDR3. V and J are TRBV29-1 and TRBJ1-3; 7 bases map to TRBD1. The CDR3 has 12 residues. Looked up from germline, CDR1 is SQVTM and CDR2 is ANQGSEA. Trimming removed 6 bases from V and 3 bases from J; junction bases left unmatched: 2. This CDR3 is CSVGTVGNTIYF. As DNA, the CDR3 is TGCAGCGTGGGGACAGTTGGAAACACCATATATTTT.

This clone was detected only a few times. The rearrangement links TRBV13 to TRBJ1-4; D call uncertain. This CDR3 has 12 amino acids. The germline V gene encodes CDR1 PRHDT and CDR2 FYEKMQ (reference sequence). V lost 5 bases to trimming and J lost 8 bases, with 9 bases between them. DNA for the CDR3: TGTGCCAGCAGCCATGTGGGGGAAAAACTGTTTTTT. This translates into CASSHVGEKLFF.

This clone was picked up a small number of times. The V call is TRBV4-2, the J call TRBJ1-2; D gene uncertain. V was shortened by 0 bases and J by 12 bases, with 14 bases between the two germline ends. The CDR3 is 13 residues long. CDR1 is LGHNA, CDR2 YNFKEQ, per germline. The CDR3 spells CASSQDDVGIDTF. CDR3 DNA sequence: TGTGCCAGCAGCCAAGACGACGTCGGTATCGACACCTTC.

The table lists this clone with a few counts. The rearrangement uses TRBV29-1 and TRBJ1-6; D is possibly TRBD1 (5 bases). Deletions cut 4 bases from V and 5 bases from J, with 12 bases between. The CDR3 consists of 14 residues. Germline V gene lookup returns CDR1 SQVTM and CDR2 ANQGSEA. The CDR3 bases are TGCAGCGTTGGTAGGGGCGACAATAATTCACCCCTCCACTTT. Amino acids: CSVGRGDNNSPLHF.

Here the CDR3 DNA reads TGTGCCAGCAGCCTCCCGGGACACACATATGGCTACACCTTC. It is translated as CASSLPGHTYGYTF. The V and J genes are TRBV28 and TRBJ1-2; perhaps TRBD1 as D (6 bases). The CDR3 contains 14 residues. The V end was cut by 6 bases, the J end by 5 bases, with 16 bases between. Germline lookup yields CDR1 MDHEN and CDR2 SYDVKM.

This clone occurred a few times. The chain couples TRBV6-6 to TRBJ2-1; 7 bases are a match to TRBD2. In germline, CDR1 is MNHNY, CDR2 SVGAGI (reference sequence). V shed 5 bases and J 0 bases; nucleotides not matched to a gene: 4. This CDR3 spans 15 amino acids. For the CDR3, the DNA is TGTGCCAGCAGTCACGGGGGGAGCTCCTACAATGAGCAGTTCTTC. Encoded protein: CASSHGGSSYNEQFF.

The chain recombines TRBV27 with TRBJ2-7; D is perhaps TRBD2 (5 bases). The CDR3 has 20 residues. From germline, CDR1 is MNHEY and CDR2 SMNVEV (reference sequence). With 1 base removed from V and 0 bases from J, the gap between germline ends came to 25 bases. Written as DNA, the CDR3 is TGTGCCAGCAGTTTATTTCCACAGATTGGCAGACTAATACCCTCCTACGAGCAGTACTTC. As protein: CASSLFPQIGRLIPSYEQYF.

This clone appeared a few times. No conserved phenylalanine or tryptophan ends this CDR3, so it is likely a read error. No DNA is shown, since the ends of the CDR3 on it are uncertain; the CDR3 is the one TCRdb lists. The CDR3 sequence is CAVGSDNVPVY. The chain recombines TRBV10-3 with TRBJ1-2; TRBD1 reflects the table's D call only, with no check against the DNA. Counting both end residues, the CDR3 totals 11 amino acids. CDR1 and CDR2 from the germline V gene are ENHRY and SYGVKD.

This chain joins TRBV9 and TRBJ1-1, with 8 positions matching TRBD1. Germline V lookup: CDR1 SGDLS, CDR2 YYNGEE. This CDR3 comprises 17 residues. V was pared by 0 bases and J by 5 bases, with 12 bases of the junction left unmatched. CDR3 region: CASSVAPRRTGGTEAFF. Here the CDR3 DNA reads TGTGCCAGCAGCGTAGCCCCCCGTCGAACAGGGGGGACTGAAGCTTTCTTT.

This rearrangement joins TRBV14 to TRBJ2-1; tentative D call: TRBD1 (5 bases). The germline V gene encodes CDR1 SGHDN and CDR2 FVKESK. Between the trimmed V and J ends, which lost 7 bases and 7 bases, there was a span of 20 bases. The CDR3 spans 15 residues. The CDR3: CASTTGFNVRNEQFF. The CDR3 nucleotides read TGTGCCAGCACCACAGGTTTTAATGTTCGGAATGAGCAGTTCTTC. The full variable domain, its missing parts supplied by reference TRBV14 and TRBJ2-1, is EAGVTQFPSHSVIEKGQTVTLRCDPISGHDNLYWYRRVMGKEIKFLLHFVKESKQDESGMPNNRFLAERTGGTYSTLKVQPAELEDSGVYFCASTTGFNVRNEQFFGPGTRLTVL.

The chain uses TRBV7-2 and TRBJ2-7; D uncertain. V was trimmed by 6 bases and J by 0 bases, leaving 9 bases between them. CDR1 is SGHTA and CDR2 is FQGNSA in the germline V gene. This CDR3 has 13 residues. For the CDR3, the DNA is TGTGCCAGCAGTTTCGGACCCTCCTACGAGCAGTACTTC. It translates to CASSFGPSYEQYF.

V is TRBV5-6 and J is TRBJ1-2; 9 bases are a match to TRBD1. The CDR3 is 15 residues long. Trimming at V came to 4 bases and at J to 2 bases, leaving 6 bases not matched to a gene. CDR1 is SGHDT, CDR2 YYEEEE, per germline. CDR3 in amino acids: CASSRGTGQNYGYTF. In DNA, the CDR3 is TGTGCCAGCAGCCGAGGGACAGGGCAAAACTATGGCTACACCTTC.

The J gene is TRBJ2-2, the V gene TRBV5-4; 9 positions agree with TRBD1. The CDR3 loop spans 15 amino acids. CDR1 and CDR2 (germline): SGHNT, YYREEE (reference sequence). V lost 1 base and J lost 7; bases outside the gene matches: 5. CDR3 DNA: TGTGCCAGCAGCTTGCCCGGGACAGGGAACGGGGAGCTGTTTTTT. Its translation: CASSLPGTGNGELFF.